Below are 26 T cell receptor beta chains sequenced from a single sample in a study of post-analysis software for immune sequencing data. The study, taken as a whole, reports: About 5 TRBV segments (TRBV5-6, TRBV5-1 and TRBV20-1 among them) occurred more frequently in patients than in controls.

Researchers reported that TCR beta cDNA libraries carried unique molecular identifiers. TCRdb reprocessed the PCR reads with MiXCR, giving one entry per CDR3 protein. The repertoire holds about 500,000 distinct CDR3 sequences, under 55% seen once, with 9.5% to 13% in the top ten. No cognate antigen is known for these TCRs. Material: blood. Source of these receptors: a girl aged 5-17 years with multiple sclerosis.

The chain has TRBV5-6 and TRBJ2-1; 7 bases line up with TRBD1. The CDR3 is 14 residues long. Germline V gives CDR1 SGHDT, CDR2 YYEEEE. The V gene end was trimmed by 4 bases and the J gene end by 10 bases; junction bases not matched to a gene: 11. The CDR3 DNA sequence: TGTGCCAGCAGCCTGACAGGGAACTCCTACGAGCAGTTCTTC. Its translation: CASSLTGNSYEQFF.

This clonotype has only one observation. The rearrangement links TRBV12-3 or TRBV12-4 to TRBJ2-3; 7 nucleotides match TRBD2. CDR3 length equals 17 residues. V was clipped by 5 bases and J by 4 bases; unmatched bases: 15. CDR3 region: CASSTSGTPQDPDTQYF. CDR3 nucleotide sequence: TGTGCCAGCAGTACCAGCGGGACTCCTCAGGACCCAGATACGCAGTATTTT.

This sequence joins TRBV7-9 and TRBJ2-4, with TRBD2 identical over 7 bases. The J call could be wrong; TRBJ2-7 is a better fit for the DNA end. The length of the CDR3 is 14 residues. Germline V gene lookup returns CDR1 SEHNR and CDR2 FQNEAQ (reference sequence). CDR3 DNA sequence: TGTGCCAGCAGCTCGGTGAGCGGGGTTAGCGAGCAGTACTTC. This sequence encodes CASSSVSGVSEQYF.

Notes on this clonotype: One end of the junction varies from germline; a read error may be responsible. The V and J genes are TRBV3-1 and TRBJ2-2; possible D gene TRBD2, 5 bases. The V gene's germline CDR1 is LGHDT and CDR2 YNNKEL (reference sequence). CDR3 length: 16 residues. The CDR3 DNA reads TGTGCCAGCAGCCAATATGTACGGCTTTACACCGGGGAGCGGTTTTTT. This translates into CASSQYVRLYTGERFF.

The rearrangement uses TRBV27 and TRBJ1-1, with 7 bases lining up with TRBD1. V trimming: 5 bases; J trimming: 4 bases; junction bases outside the gene matches: 4. The CDR3 is 13 amino acids. Germline CDR1 and CDR2: MNHEY and SMNVEV (reference sequence). CDR3 coding DNA: TGTGCCAGCAGTATCGACAGGGCCACTGAAGCTTTCTTT. Translation: CASSIDRATEAFF.

J is TRBJ2-2 and V is TRBV9, with TRBD2 matching over 13 bases. J gave up 6 bases and V 4 bases, and 3 bases lay outside the gene matches. Germline CDR1 is SGDLS and CDR2 is YYNGEE. The length of the CDR3 is 15 residues. CDR3 DNA: TGTGCCAGCAGCCCCGGACTAGCGGGAGCCGGGGAGCTGTTTTTT. Protein: CASSPGLAGAGELFF.

The chain uses TRBV27 and TRBJ1-6; TRBD1 might be the D (6 bases). This CDR3 contains 18 residues. The germline V gene has CDR1 MNHEY and CDR2 SMNVEV (reference sequence). With 4 bases removed from V and 8 bases from J, the gap between germline ends came to 24 bases. CDR3 amino acids: CASSSFPQTGKGYSPLHF. The CDR3 DNA sequence: TGTGCCAGCAGTTCCTTCCCCCAAACAGGGAAAGGTTATTCACCCCTCCACTTT.

The chain employs TRBV7-9 and TRBJ1-5, with TRBD1 matching 10 bases. Germline CDR1 reads SEHNR; CDR2 reads FQNEAQ (reference sequence). The CDR3 runs 16 residues. The junction had 4 bases not matched to a gene; V was cut back by 1 base and J by 4 bases. CDR3 amino acids: CASSLGQGAINQPQHF. CDR3 DNA sequence: TGTGCCAGCAGCTTAGGACAGGGGGCTATTAATCAGCCCCAGCATTTT.

There are a few counts of this clonotype. The genes are TRBV4-1 and TRBJ2-7; TRBD2 is a possible D gene (6 bases). The end of the DNA aligns better with TRBJ2-5, so the J call may be wrong. CDR3 length: 18 residues. The germline gives CDR1 MGHRA, CDR2 YSYEKL. CDR3 coding DNA: TGCGCCAGCAGCCAAGCACGAGGTCTAGCGAGACCACAAGAGACCCAGTACTTC. Protein product: CASSQARGLARPQETQYF.

The genes are TRBV7-2 and TRBJ2-5; D gene uncertain. The germline gives CDR1 SGHTA, CDR2 FQGNSA. Trimming left V 0 bases short and J 5 bases short, with 13 bases between. The CDR3 extends over 15 amino acids. The CDR3 DNA reads as TGTGCCAGCAGCTTAGCGCAGGTCGGCACTGAGACCCAGTACTTC. Translated, it gives CASSLAQVGTETQYF.

The chain recombines TRBV15 with TRBJ2-7; D tentatively fits TRBD1 or TRBD2 (6 bases each). V dropped 2 bases and J dropped 1 base, with 9 bases sitting between them. The CDR3 runs to 14 residues. The germline V gene has CDR1 LNHNV and CDR2 YYDKDF (reference sequence). CDR3 amino acids: CATSRRGTSYEQYF. For the CDR3, the DNA is TGTGCCACCAGCAGACGGGGGACATCCTACGAGCAGTACTTC.

This chain links TRBV5-1 with TRBJ2-7; D possibly corresponds to TRBD2 (6 bases). The CDR3 loop spans 15 amino acids. With 0 bases removed from V and 1 base from J, the gap between germline ends came to 11 bases. Germline CDR1 SGHRS, CDR2 YFSETQ. CDR3 nucleotides: TGCGCCAGCAGCTTGGTCGGGAGTGGGTCCTACGAGCAGTACTTC. Encoded protein: CASSLVGSGSYEQYF.

Comments on this clonotype: The DNA is left out, because the CDR3 cannot be placed on it with certainty; the CDR3 is given as TCRdb lists it. CDR3: CASSFLAAPDTQYF. The V and J genes are TRBV12-3 or TRBV12-4 and TRBJ2-3. A total of 14 residues make up the CDR3, ends included.

This rearrangement joins TRBV10-2 to TRBJ2-1; 10 bases line up with TRBD2. The V gene end was trimmed by 2 bases and the J gene end by 6 bases; junction bases not matched to a gene: 7. The CDR3 length is 16 residues. Germline lookup yields CDR1 WSHSY and CDR2 SAAADI. CDR3 sequence: CASSELGLAATNEQFF. CDR3 DNA: TGCGCCAGCAGTGAGCTTGGACTAGCGGCTACCAATGAGCAGTTCTTC.

This chain joins TRBV12-3 or TRBV12-4 and TRBJ1-4; a weak D match, TRBD1 (6 bases). The CDR3 is 13 residues long. Deletions cut 6 bases from V and 12 bases from J, with 17 bases between. In DNA form, the CDR3 reads TGTGCCAGCAGCCCTACAGGGATTGTGGAACTGTTTTTT. This encodes CASSPTGIVELFF.

This chain joins TRBV7-2 and TRBJ2-1; D ambiguous. The CDR3 length is 12 residues. With 2 bases removed from V and 8 bases from J, the gap between germline ends came to 7 bases. Germline assignment: CDR1 SGHTA and CDR2 FQGNSA. CDR3 sequence: CASSLTADEQFF. The CDR3, as DNA: TGTGCCAGCAGCTTAACAGCTGATGAGCAGTTCTTC.

This rearrangement joins TRBV6-5 to TRBJ2-5, with 14 positions matching TRBD2. V was clipped by 2 bases and J by 3 bases; unmatched bases: 2. The CDR3 has 16 residues. CDR1 is MNHEY and CDR2 is SVGAGI in the germline V gene. In DNA form, the CDR3 reads TGTGCCAGCAGTTACGGGGGACTAGCGGGAGAAGAGACCCAGTACTTC. The encoded protein is CASSYGGLAGEETQYF.

The chain recombines TRBV7-9 with TRBJ1-5; a possible D gene is TRBD1 (6 bases). V lost 5 bases and J 3 bases, leaving 11 bases between the germline ends. Looked up from germline, CDR1 is SEHNR and CDR2 is FQNEAQ (reference sequence). This CDR3 is built from 14 residues. The CDR3 sequence is CASSTSGDNQPQHF. The CDR3 region has the DNA TGTGCCAGCAGCACCTCAGGGGACAATCAGCCCCAGCATTTT.

The V gene is TRBV6-2 or TRBV6-3, the J gene TRBJ2-5; D unresolved. Deletions cut 2 bases from V and 9 bases from J, with 10 bases between. CDR3 length: 12 residues. Germline CDR1 reads MNHEY; CDR2 reads SVGEGT. The CDR3 loop is CASSYGPTPQYF. Here the CDR3 DNA reads TGTGCCAGCAGTTACGGTCCGACCCCCCAGTACTTC.

The V gene is TRBV15, the J gene TRBJ2-5; no clear D. The better agreement between TRBJ2-7 and the DNA end casts doubt on the J call. The CDR3 has 15 amino acids. Per germline, CDR1 LNHNV and CDR2 YYDKDF (reference sequence). In DNA, the CDR3 is TGTGCCACCAGCAGAGGGTGGTCCAGCTCCTACGAGCAGTACTTC. Translated: CATSRGWSSSYEQYF.

This clonotype came up a few times. The CDR3 loop is CASSQEGISGRTEAFF. Written as DNA, the CDR3 is TGCGCCAGCAGCCAAGAGGGGATATCGGGGAGGACTGAAGCTTTCTTT. The chain links TRBV4-1 to TRBJ1-1; no clear D gene. There are 16 residues in the CDR3. Deletions cut 0 bases from V and 5 bases from J, with 16 bases between. The germline V gene has CDR1 MGHRA and CDR2 YSYEKL.

The V and J genes are TRBV29-1 and TRBJ1-2; D is perhaps TRBD1 (6 bases). There are 16 residues in the CDR3. In germline, CDR1 is SQVTM, CDR2 ANQGSEA. Between the trimmed V and J ends, which lost 1 base and 2 bases, there was a span of 17 bases. CDR3: CSVEVYFGGQNYGYTF. CDR3 bases: TGCAGCGTTGAAGTGTATTTTGGGGGGCAAAACTATGGCTACACCTTC.

This chain links TRBV15 with TRBJ2-5; D gene ambiguous. The J call may be mistaken, given a closer DNA end match to TRBJ2-7. Germline V CDR1 and CDR2: LNHNV, YYDKDF (reference sequence). The CDR3 spans 15 residues. CDR3 coding DNA: TGTGCCACCAGCAGAGGTGTATCCGAGAACTACGAGCAGTACTTC. This sequence encodes CATSRGVSENYEQYF.

The chain joins TRBV7-8 to TRBJ1-1; the D gene is possibly TRBD1 (6 bases). Germline V gene lookup returns CDR1 SGHVS and CDR2 FQNEAQ. The CDR3 extends over 14 amino acids. Trimming pared 2 bases from V and 5 bases from J, leaving 12 bases between. This CDR3 is CASSLYEGVTEAFF. The CDR3 DNA follows: TGTGCCAGCAGCTTATACGAGGGGGTGACTGAAGCTTTCTTT.

The V and J genes are TRBV6-2 or TRBV6-3 and TRBJ2-5; 13 nucleotides match TRBD2. CDR1 MNHEY and CDR2 SVGEGT come from the germline V gene. CDR3 size: 23 residues. V lost 2 bases and J lost 5; bases outside the gene matches: 26. The CDR3: CASSYPRTYGLAGVSRVVETQYF. DNA for the CDR3: TGTGCCAGCAGTTACCCGCGGACCTACGGACTAGCGGGAGTTAGTCGGGTTGTGGAGACCCAGTACTTC.

This sequence joins TRBV6-5 and TRBJ2-7; D is unclear. The germline V and J ends were trimmed by 4 bases and 0 bases, with 10 bases remaining between them. Germline-derived CDR1 and CDR2 are MNHEY and SVGAGI. This CDR3 has 14 amino acids. The CDR3 reads CASSFTRTSYEQYF. CDR3 bases: TGTGCCAGCAGTTTTACCAGGACCTCCTACGAGCAGTACTTC.